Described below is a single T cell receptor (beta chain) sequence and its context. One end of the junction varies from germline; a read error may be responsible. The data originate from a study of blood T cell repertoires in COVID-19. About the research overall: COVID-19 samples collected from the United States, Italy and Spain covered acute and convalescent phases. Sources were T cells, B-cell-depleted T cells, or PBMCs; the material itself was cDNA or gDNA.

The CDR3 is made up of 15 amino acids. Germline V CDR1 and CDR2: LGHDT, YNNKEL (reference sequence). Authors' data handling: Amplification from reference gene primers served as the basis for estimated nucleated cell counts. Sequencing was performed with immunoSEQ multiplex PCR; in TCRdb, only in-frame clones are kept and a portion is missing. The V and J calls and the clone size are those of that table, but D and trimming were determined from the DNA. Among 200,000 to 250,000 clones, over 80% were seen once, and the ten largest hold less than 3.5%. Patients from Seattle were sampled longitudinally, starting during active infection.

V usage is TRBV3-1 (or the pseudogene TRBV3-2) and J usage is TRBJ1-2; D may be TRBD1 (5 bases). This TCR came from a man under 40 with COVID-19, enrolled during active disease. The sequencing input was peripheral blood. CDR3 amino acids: CASSQVVARVGPPSF. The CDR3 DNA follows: TGTGCCAGCAGCCAAGTGGTCGCCAGGGTGGGTCCCCCTTCCTTC.